This T cell receptor beta chain comes out of a study of blood T cell repertoires in COVID-19. The data were produced by immunoSEQ multiplex PCR, yet TCRdb's version contains in-frame clones alone and is incomplete. Of about 160,000 clones listed, approximately 86% are singletons. The sequenced material came from peripheral blood. This TCR was sampled from a woman aged 55-69 years with active or convalescent COVID-19.

As DNA, the CDR3 is TGTGCCAGCAGTTTAGACAGGGGCTACGAGCAGTACTTC. Protein: CASSLDRGYEQYF. The chain uses TRBV6-2 or TRBV6-3 and TRBJ2-7; TRBD1 aligns across 8 bases. The V segment lost 4 bases and the J segment 3 bases; nucleotides outside the gene matches: 2. CDR1 is MNHEY, CDR2 SVGEGT, per germline. This CDR3 comprises 13 residues.